The next 9 T cell receptor beta chains were all read from a single sample in a study of blood T cell repertoires in COVID-19. Generated by immunoSEQ multiplex PCR, the TCRdb table keeps only in-frame clones and is missing some. The sample has fewer than 450,000 clones, about 88% seen once. The sequencing sample was made of PBMCs or T cells enriched from blood (not recorded which). All receptors derive from a woman aged 18-30 years who had recovered from COVID-19.

The V gene is TRBV28, the J gene TRBJ2-3, with D possibly matching TRBD2 (6 bases). CDR1 is MDHEN and CDR2 is SYDVKM in the germline V gene. With 7 bases removed from V and 4 bases from J, the gap between germline ends came to 18 bases. The length of the CDR3 is 15 residues. The CDR3 DNA reads as TGTGCCAGCACCTCAACTAGAGGAGGGGCAGATACGCAGTATTTT. Protein sequence: CASTSTRGGADTQYF.

This clone has a single count. The gene calls are TRBV6-5 and TRBJ1-2; D not resolved. Germline-derived CDR1 and CDR2 are MNHEY and SVGAGI. CDR3 length: 13 amino acids. The V and J ends lost 0 bases and 4 bases respectively, with 6 bases between them. The CDR3 nucleotides are TGTGCCAGCAGTTACTCACAGACCTATGGCTACACCTTC. Amino acids: CASSYSQTYGYTF.

This clone has a single count. The chain joins TRBV4-2 to TRBJ2-7, with D tentatively TRBD1 (5 bases). From germline, CDR1 is LGHNA and CDR2 YNFKEQ. Trimming removed 1 base from V and 5 bases from J, with 12 bases in between. The CDR3 consists of 14 residues. Here the CDR3 reads CASSQGSGNNEQYF. CDR3 bases: TGTGCCAGCAGCCAAGGTTCAGGGAACAACGAGCAGTACTTC.

The chain is built from TRBV13 and TRBJ1-4; D remains ambiguous. This CDR3 is built from 14 residues. Trimming pared 4 bases from V and 2 bases from J, leaving 8 bases between. Germline V lookup: CDR1 PRHDT, CDR2 FYEKMQ (reference sequence). In nucleotides, the CDR3 is TGTGCCAGCAGCTCAGGCGCGACTAATGAAAAACTGTTTTTT. Amino acids: CASSSGATNEKLFF.

V and J are TRBV5-1 and TRBJ1-6; TRBD1 matches 8 bases. The germline V gene has CDR1 SGHRS and CDR2 YFSETQ. CDR3 length equals 19 residues. V lost 0 bases to trimming and J lost 2 bases; unmatched junction nucleotides: 10. CDR3 region: CASSLGVKTGETYNSPLHF. CDR3 sequence (DNA): TGCGCCAGCAGCTTGGGCGTTAAGACAGGGGAGACCTATAATTCACCCCTCCACTTT. The complete variable domain, with remaining parts taken from reference TRBV5-1 and TRBJ1-6, reads KAGVTQTPRYLIKTRGQQVTLSCSPISGHRSVSWYQQTPGQGLQFLFEYFSETQRNKGNFPGRFSGRQFSNSRSEMNVSTLELGDSALYLCASSLGVKTGETYNSPLHFGNGTRLTVT.

This clone appeared a single time. V is TRBV30 and J is TRBJ2-7; 7 bases agree with TRBD1. The V gene end was trimmed by 5 bases and the J gene end by 4 bases; junction bases not matched to a gene: 14. Germline V gene lookup returns CDR1 GTSNPN and CDR2 SVGIG (reference sequence). The CDR3 totals 15 residues. The CDR3: CAWGTDEGLYYEQYF. Here the CDR3 DNA reads TGTGCCTGGGGGACAGACGAAGGATTGTATTACGAGCAGTACTTC.

This sequence joins TRBV5-6 and TRBJ2-2; TRBD2 might be the D (6 bases). Germline V gene sequence: CDR1 SGHDT, CDR2 YYEEEE. The CDR3 totals 15 residues. With 7 bases removed from V and 4 bases from J, the gap between germline ends came to 17 bases. CDR3 region: CASLKGGASTGELFF. The CDR3 DNA is TGTGCCAGCTTAAAGGGCGGGGCGAGCACCGGGGAGCTGTTTTTT.

This clone was picked up one time. This chain uses TRBV3-1 (or the pseudogene TRBV3-2) with TRBJ1-1; 7 positions agree with TRBD1. The germline gives CDR1 LGHDT, CDR2 YNNKEL (reference sequence). V trimming: 4 bases; J trimming: 1 base; junction bases outside the gene matches: 12. This CDR3 is 17 amino acids long. The CDR3 sequence: CASSRIRGVEQNTEAFF. The CDR3 coding sequence is TGTGCCAGCAGCCGAATCAGGGGGGTTGAACAGAACACTGAAGCTTTCTTT.

The rearrangement links TRBV2 to TRBJ2-2, with a possible D match to TRBD1 (5 bases). This CDR3 is built from 15 residues. V was trimmed by 4 bases and J by 5 bases, leaving 14 bases between them. Germline V lookup: CDR1 SNHLY, CDR2 FYNNEI. The CDR3 sequence is CASSGFNKGTGELFF. In nucleotides, the CDR3 is TGTGCCAGCAGTGGCTTTAACAAGGGGACCGGGGAGCTGTTTTTT.